The clone carrying this T cell receptor (beta chain) was seen at least ten times. What it binds is not known. The identical CDR3 is also encoded by other nucleotide sequences in the sample. The data were taken from a study of shared clonotypes between healthy human individuals. Study overall: With ages of 18 to 49, the donors were a couple of women and three men. Notes on the study in general: The donor pool, a small one, limited the genetic and exposure-history diversity represented.

CDR1 and CDR2 (germline): SGHTA, FQGNSA. The CDR3 length is 13 residues. The germline V and J ends were trimmed by 1 base and 11 bases, with 13 bases remaining between them. Clones were sequenced by immunoSEQ multiplex PCR, and TCRdb holds only the in-frame ones, with some missing. The sample carries about half a million clones, 81% recorded once. The rearrangement joins TRBV7-2 to TRBJ2-3; D might be TRBD1 (6 bases). This clonotype originated in a middle-aged woman in good health. Some clones in this sample may be carry-over from other donors' samples. The sample was PBMCs. The CDR3, as DNA: TGTGCCAGCAGCTTAGGGACAGCACGGAGGCAGTATTTT. This sequence encodes CASSLGTARRQYF.